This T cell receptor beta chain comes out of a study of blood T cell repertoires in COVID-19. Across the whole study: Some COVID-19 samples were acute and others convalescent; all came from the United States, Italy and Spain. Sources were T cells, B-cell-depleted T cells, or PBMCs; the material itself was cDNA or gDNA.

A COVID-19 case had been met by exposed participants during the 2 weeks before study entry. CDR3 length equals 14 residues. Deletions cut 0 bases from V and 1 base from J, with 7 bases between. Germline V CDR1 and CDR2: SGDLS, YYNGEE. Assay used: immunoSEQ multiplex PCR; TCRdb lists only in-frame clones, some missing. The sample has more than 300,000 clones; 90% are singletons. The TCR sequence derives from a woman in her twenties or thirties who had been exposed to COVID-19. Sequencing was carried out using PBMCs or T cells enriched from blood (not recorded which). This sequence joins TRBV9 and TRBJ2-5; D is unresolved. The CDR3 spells CASSVAASQETQYF. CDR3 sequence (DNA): TGTGCCAGCAGCGTAGCGGCTAGCCAAGAGACCCAGTACTTC.